The present entry profiles one T cell receptor (beta chain) with its context. Its specificity is not known. Use of 60 Vbeta and 13 Jbeta primers characterized the PCR. Assay used: immunoSEQ multiplex PCR; TCRdb lists only in-frame clones, some missing. The specimen's table records 200,000 to 250,000 clones. The source of the sample is a study of cytomegalovirus exposure and HLA in healthy donors. Study overall: Of the donors genotyped, approximately 400 in all, around 76% fell in the Caucasian-associated ancestry cluster.

Study-wide points: It emerged from a later analysis that several of the most significant clusters appeared to be linked to common viral pathogens. Earlier findings revealed that most TCR beta V segments proved productive either about 87% or about 30% of the time.

This CDR3 has 18 residues. CDR1 SGDLS and CDR2 YYNGEE come from the germline V gene. V dropped 1 base and J dropped 1; count of bases not matched to a gene: 6. The sequence was obtained from a woman in her thirties in good health and CMV-seropositive. Sequencing was performed on PBMCs. V is TRBV9 and J is TRBJ2-2, with 11 bases fitting TRBD1. As DNA, the CDR3 is TGTGCCAGCAGCGTAACCGGGACAGGGGGTGGGAACACCGGGGAGCTGTTTTTT. This sequence encodes CASSVTGTGGGNTGELFF.